This TCR beta chain was captured in a study of shared clonotypes between healthy human individuals. Generated by immunoSEQ multiplex PCR, the TCRdb table keeps only in-frame clones and is missing some. The repertoire holds roughly 1 million clones, with roughly 80% as singletons. Findings and limits, study-wide: Memory subsets had estimated richness that was generally smaller than that of naive subsets. Even with large depth, rarefaction showed that sorted-subset sequencing was incomplete.

This CDR3 is 14 amino acids long. The junction had 6 bases not matched to a gene; V was cut back by 6 bases and J by 4 bases. Germline V gives CDR1 SGHAT, CDR2 FQNNGV. Notes on this clone: The antigen is unknown.

The sequenced sample was memory CD4+ T cells sorted from blood. Subset noted: CD45RA-negative fraction. The V gene is TRBV11-2, the J gene TRBJ2-7; 10 bases map to TRBD2. The origin of this receptor is a man aged 18-30 years in good health. The CDR3 is CASREAGGDYEQYF. In nucleotides, the CDR3 is TGTGCCAGCAGGGAAGCGGGAGGGGATTACGAGCAGTACTTC.